Listed below are T cell receptor beta chains from one sample, sequenced in a study of T cell repertoires in cytomegalovirus infection. TCRdb processed the reads anew with MiXCR; each CDR3 protein has one entry. The repertoire includes just over 450,000 distinct CDR3 sequences, under 55% of them detected once, and around 45% sits in the top ten. The antigens of these receptors remain unknown. Sequenced here: cultured PBMCs, sampled from culture after CMV antigen stimulation. These receptor sequences come from a human donor in good health (CMV status not recorded). Some clones in this sample may be carry-over from other donors' samples. Each CDR3 is given with its conserved first and last residue. The D gene is left open where the match is weak. Some rows mark clone size as missing; the rest say once, few, many or name a class of expanded clone.

j_call: TRBJ2-1; d_call: TRBD2; v_call: TRBV6-2/TRBV6-3; clone_size: few; cdr3_aa: CASSILAGGSYNEQFF; cdr3_nt: TGTGCCAGCAGTATATTAGCGGGAGGTTCATACAATGAGCAGTTCTTC
j_call: TRBJ2-3; d_call: TRBD1; v_call: TRBV5-1; clone_size: -; cdr3_aa: CASSLGDRGQGDTQYF; cdr3_nt: TGCGCCAGCAGCTTGGGGGACAGGGGGCAAGGAGATACGCAGTATTTT
j_call: TRBJ2-1; d_call: TRBD2; v_call: TRBV6-5; clone_size: -; cdr3_aa: CASSYSLAGGYNEQFF; cdr3_nt: TGTGCCAGCAGTTACTCTCTAGCGGGGGGATACAATGAGCAGTTCTTC
j_call: TRBJ2-7; d_call: -; v_call: TRBV19; clone_size: -; cdr3_aa: CASSIGGVARYEQYF; cdr3_nt: TGTGCCAGTAGTATCGGCGGGGTAGCAAGGTACGAGCAGTACTTC
j_call: TRBJ2-7; d_call: TRBD2; v_call: TRBV2; clone_size: -; cdr3_aa: CASRPPTSAFYEQYF; cdr3_nt: TGTGCCAGCAGGCCCCCAACTAGCGCTTTTTACGAGCAGTACTTC
j_call: TRBJ2-7; d_call: -; v_call: TRBV20-1; clone_size: few; cdr3_aa: CSAPRWVGSYEQYF; cdr3_nt: TGCAGTGCCCCCCGCTGGGTGGGCTCCTACGAGCAGTACTTC
j_call: TRBJ2-1; d_call: TRBD2; v_call: TRBV11-2; clone_size: -; cdr3_aa: CASSPQLAGENEQFF; cdr3_nt: TGTGCCAGCAGCCCCCAATTAGCGGGAGAAAATGAGCAGTTCTTC
j_call: TRBJ2-6; d_call: TRBD2; v_call: TRBV27; clone_size: -; cdr3_aa: CASRNRDYNSGANVLTF; cdr3_nt: TGTGCCAGCAGGAACCGGGACTATAACTCTGGGGCCAACGTCCTGACTTTC
j_call: TRBJ2-7; d_call: -; v_call: TRBV7-2; clone_size: many; cdr3_aa: CASSQDRFSYEQYF; cdr3_nt: TGTGCCAGCAGCCAAGACAGGTTCTCCTACGAGCAGTACTTC
j_call: TRBJ1-4; d_call: -; v_call: TRBV7-8; clone_size: -; cdr3_aa: CASRGGLRANEKLFF; cdr3_nt: TGTGCCTCCCGGGGGGGGCTAAGGGCTAATGAAAAACTGTTTTTT
j_call: TRBJ2-3; d_call: -; v_call: TRBV7-9; clone_size: -; cdr3_aa: CASSFLGADTQYF; cdr3_nt: TGTGCCAGCAGCTTTCTAGGGGCAGATACGCAGTATTTT
j_call: TRBJ1-1; d_call: TRBD1; v_call: TRBV15; clone_size: -; cdr3_aa: CATSSDDRGIEAFF; cdr3_nt: TGTGCCACCAGCAGCGATGACAGGGGCATTGAAGCTTTCTTT
j_call: TRBJ1-1; d_call: -; v_call: TRBV2; clone_size: -; cdr3_aa: CASSESPNTEAFF; cdr3_nt: TGTGCCAGCAGTGAATCCCCGAACACTGAAGCTTTCTTT
j_call: TRBJ2-7; d_call: TRBD1; v_call: TRBV4-1; clone_size: -; cdr3_aa: CASSTPGQNYEQYF; cdr3_nt: TGCGCCAGCAGTACCCCGGGACAGAACTACGAGCAGTACTTC
j_call: TRBJ2-3; d_call: TRBD1; v_call: TRBV20-1; clone_size: -; cdr3_aa: CSAEGTGPTDTQYF; cdr3_nt: TGCAGTGCAGAGGGGACAGGGCCCACAGATACGCAGTATTTT
j_call: TRBJ1-1; d_call: -; v_call: TRBV12-3/TRBV12-4; clone_size: -; cdr3_aa: CASTTYGTLNTEAFF; cdr3_nt: TGTGCCAGCACCACGTACGGGACACTTAACACTGAAGCTTTCTTT
j_call: TRBJ2-2; d_call: TRBD2; v_call: TRBV12-3/TRBV12-4; clone_size: -; cdr3_aa: CASRRTSDTGELFF; cdr3_nt: TGTGCCAGCAGAAGGACTAGCGATACCGGGGAGCTGTTTTTT
j_call: TRBJ2-1; d_call: -; v_call: TRBV12-3/TRBV12-4; clone_size: -; cdr3_aa: CASSPSQGNNEQFF; cdr3_nt: TGTGCCAGCAGTCCCAGCCAGGGAAACAATGAGCAGTTCTTC
j_call: TRBJ2-7; d_call: -; v_call: TRBV28; clone_size: -; cdr3_aa: CASSSPGVTPYEQYF; cdr3_nt: TGTGCCAGCAGTTCCCCAGGGGTCACGCCCTACGAGCAGTACTTC
j_call: TRBJ2-1; d_call: -; v_call: TRBV10-3; clone_size: -; cdr3_aa: CAIWTDVTNEQFF; cdr3_nt: TGTGCCATCTGGACAGACGTTACCAATGAGCAGTTCTTC
j_call: TRBJ2-2; d_call: -; v_call: TRBV7-6; clone_size: -; cdr3_aa: CASGVSGGNTGELFF; cdr3_nt: TGTGCCAGCGGGGTTAGCGGAGGAAACACCGGGGAGCTGTTTTTT
j_call: TRBJ2-1; d_call: TRBD1; v_call: TRBV7-4; clone_size: -; cdr3_aa: CASSKPDRANNEQFF; cdr3_nt: TGTGCCAGCAGCAAACCAGACAGGGCCAACAATGAGCAGTTCTTC
j_call: TRBJ1-1; d_call: -; v_call: TRBV6-6; clone_size: -; cdr3_aa: CASSYSRVLNTEAFF; cdr3_nt: TGTGCCAGCAGTTACTCGCGGGTACTGAACACTGAAGCTTTCTTT
j_call: TRBJ2-1; d_call: TRBD2; v_call: TRBV11-2; clone_size: -; cdr3_aa: CASSPIAGEDNEQFF; cdr3_nt: TGTGCCAGCAGCCCCATAGCGGGGGAAGACAATGAGCAGTTCTTC
j_call: TRBJ2-7; d_call: -; v_call: TRBV7-6; clone_size: -; cdr3_aa: CASSLGQGWGEQYF; cdr3_nt: TGTGCCAGCAGCTTAGGGCAGGGATGGGGCGAGCAGTACTTC
j_call: TRBJ1-1; d_call: TRBD1; v_call: TRBV20-1; clone_size: -; cdr3_aa: CSARAGTGDVSEAFF; cdr3_nt: TGCAGTGCTAGAGCCGGGACAGGGGATGTTTCTGAAGCTTTCTTT
j_call: TRBJ2-1; d_call: TRBD2; v_call: TRBV20-1; clone_size: few; cdr3_aa: CSARSSGRGDEQFF; cdr3_nt: TGCAGTGCTAGATCTAGCGGGAGGGGCGATGAGCAGTTCTTC
j_call: TRBJ1-1; d_call: TRBD1; v_call: TRBV27; clone_size: -; cdr3_aa: CASSPRIRQGGTEAFF; cdr3_nt: TGTGCCAGCAGTCCTAGAATAAGACAGGGCGGCACTGAAGCTTTCTTT
j_call: TRBJ2-7; d_call: -; v_call: TRBV7-6; clone_size: -; cdr3_aa: CASSFTRGPSYEQYF; cdr3_nt: TGTGCCAGCAGCTTTACCCGGGGGCCCTCCTACGAGCAGTACTTC
j_call: TRBJ2-2; d_call: -; v_call: TRBV7-2; clone_size: -; cdr3_aa: CASSSQYTGELFF; cdr3_nt: TGTGCCAGCAGCTCCCAATACACCGGGGAGCTGTTTTTT
j_call: TRBJ1-6; d_call: -; v_call: TRBV7-2; clone_size: -; cdr3_aa: CASSIQGGSGSPLHF; cdr3_nt: TGTGCCAGCAGCATTCAAGGGGGTAGTGGTTCACCCCTCCACTTT
j_call: TRBJ1-5; d_call: TRBD1; v_call: TRBV7-2; clone_size: many; cdr3_aa: CASSRTGQNNQPQHF; cdr3_nt: TGTGCCAGCAGCCGAACGGGACAGAACAATCAGCCCCAGCATTTT
j_call: TRBJ1-4; d_call: -; v_call: TRBV4-3; clone_size: once; cdr3_aa: CASSQVSGVGEKLFF; cdr3_nt: TGCGCCAGCAGCCAAGTTTCCGGGGTAGGCGAAAAACTGTTTTTT
j_call: TRBJ1-1; d_call: -; v_call: TRBV12-3/TRBV12-4; clone_size: many; cdr3_aa: CASSFGGTEAFF; cdr3_nt: TGTGCCAGCAGTTTTGGGGGTACTGAAGCTTTCTTT
j_call: TRBJ2-1; d_call: TRBD2; v_call: TRBV7-6; clone_size: few; cdr3_aa: CASSPGGSGREDEQFF; cdr3_nt: TGTGCCAGCAGCCCGGGGGGTAGCGGGAGAGAGGATGAGCAGTTCTTC
j_call: TRBJ1-5; d_call: -; v_call: TRBV19; clone_size: once; cdr3_aa: CASSIIASHQPQHF; cdr3_nt: TGTGCCAGTAGTATCATCGCGTCCCATCAGCCCCAGCATTTT
j_call: TRBJ2-5; d_call: TRBD2; v_call: TRBV7-2; clone_size: -; cdr3_aa: CASSSQAGGEETQYF; cdr3_nt: TGTGCCAGCAGCTCTCAAGCGGGGGGGGAAGAGACCCAGTACTTC
j_call: TRBJ2-5; d_call: -; v_call: TRBV6-1; clone_size: few; cdr3_aa: CASTSTGRVGTQYF; cdr3_nt: TGTGCCAGCACCTCAACCGGCCGCGTGGGGACCCAGTACTTC
j_call: TRBJ2-5; d_call: TRBD2; v_call: TRBV7-2; clone_size: many; cdr3_aa: CASSLRLAEETQYF; cdr3_nt: TGTGCCAGCAGCTTAAGGCTAGCGGAAGAGACCCAGTACTTC